This T cell receptor (beta chain) was identified during a study of blood T cell repertoires in COVID-19. Study background: Material from acute and convalescent COVID-19 was sourced from the United States, Italy and Spain. T cells, B-cell-depleted T cells, or PBMCs supplied cDNA or gDNA.

The V segment lost 3 bases and the J segment 1 base; nucleotides outside the gene matches: 6. The germline V gene has CDR1 SEHNR and CDR2 FQNEAQ (reference sequence). The CDR3 totals 16 residues. Study processing details: Estimated nucleated cell counts came from reference gene primer amplification. The data were produced by immunoSEQ multiplex PCR, yet TCRdb's version contains in-frame clones alone and is incomplete. That table supplies the V and J calls and clone size; D and trimming were determined from the DNA. The sample carries some 31,000 clones, about 90% recorded once. The clonotype comes from a human donor with active COVID-19. The donor label of this sample is uncertain. This sequence joins TRBV7-9 and TRBJ2-1; 7 positions agree with TRBD1. Sequenced sample: peripheral blood. This CDR3 reads CASSLRGGESYNEQFF. For the CDR3, the DNA is TGTGCCAGCAGCTTGCGAGGGGGCGAATCCTACAATGAGCAGTTCTTC. The whole variable domain, filled in from reference TRBV7-9 and TRBJ2-1, reads DTGVSQNPRHKITKRGQNVTFRCDPISEHNRLYWYRQTLGQGPEFLTYFQNEAQLEKSRLLSDRFSAERPKGSFSTLEIQRTEQGDSAMYLCASSLRGGESYNEQFFGPGTRLTVL.